The 3 T cell receptor beta chains below were found in one sample sequenced in a study of control samples from healthy donors and cancer patients. Libraries were prepared by immunoSEQ multiplex PCR; TCRdb keeps only in-frame clonotypes and omits some of them. The sample shows roughly 80,000 clones, 85% to 95% of them seen only once. Sequences were obtained from blood. The source is a woman aged 55 to 70 in good health.

This chain uses TRBV6-1 with TRBJ1-2; the D is unclear. This CDR3 contains 16 residues. Trimming removed 1 base at V and 4 bases at J, with 16 bases between. Germline assignment: CDR1 MNHNS and CDR2 SASEGT. The chain's CDR3 is CASSEVPRAGGYGYTF. CDR3 coding DNA: TGTGCCAGCAGTGAAGTACCTCGGGCCGGAGGCTATGGCTACACCTTC.

The V gene is TRBV24-1, the J gene TRBJ2-1, with D unresolved. Trimming removed 4 bases from V and 4 bases from J, with 1 base in between. Per germline, CDR1 KGHDR and CDR2 SFDVKD. The CDR3 contains 11 residues. The CDR3 protein is CATSEYNEQFF. CDR3 sequence (DNA): TGTGCCACCAGTGAGTACAATGAGCAGTTCTTC.

The chain combines TRBV27 with TRBJ2-2; D ambiguous. The germline CDR1 and CDR2 sequences are MNHEY and SMNVEV (reference sequence). This CDR3 has 15 amino acids. Trimming removed 4 bases from V and 6 bases from J, with 15 bases in between. CDR3 coding DNA: TGTGCCAGCAGTTCGGTCTCTTGGGGATCCGGGGAGCTGTTTTTT. Translating it yields CASSSVSWGSGELFF.